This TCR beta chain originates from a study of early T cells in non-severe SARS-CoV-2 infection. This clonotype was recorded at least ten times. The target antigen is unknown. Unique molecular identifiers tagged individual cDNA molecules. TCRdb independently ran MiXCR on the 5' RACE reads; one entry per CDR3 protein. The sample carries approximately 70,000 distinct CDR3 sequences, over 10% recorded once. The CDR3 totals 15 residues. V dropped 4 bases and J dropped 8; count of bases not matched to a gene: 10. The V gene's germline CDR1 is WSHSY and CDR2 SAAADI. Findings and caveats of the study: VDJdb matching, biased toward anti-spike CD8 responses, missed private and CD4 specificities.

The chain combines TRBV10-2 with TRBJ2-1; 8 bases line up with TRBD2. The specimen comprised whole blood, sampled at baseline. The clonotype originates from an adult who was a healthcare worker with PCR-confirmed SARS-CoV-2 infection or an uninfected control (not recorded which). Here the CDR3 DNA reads TGCGCCAGCAGTGGCCGACCGGGGGGGTACTATGAGCAGTTCTTC. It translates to CASSGRPGGYYEQFF.